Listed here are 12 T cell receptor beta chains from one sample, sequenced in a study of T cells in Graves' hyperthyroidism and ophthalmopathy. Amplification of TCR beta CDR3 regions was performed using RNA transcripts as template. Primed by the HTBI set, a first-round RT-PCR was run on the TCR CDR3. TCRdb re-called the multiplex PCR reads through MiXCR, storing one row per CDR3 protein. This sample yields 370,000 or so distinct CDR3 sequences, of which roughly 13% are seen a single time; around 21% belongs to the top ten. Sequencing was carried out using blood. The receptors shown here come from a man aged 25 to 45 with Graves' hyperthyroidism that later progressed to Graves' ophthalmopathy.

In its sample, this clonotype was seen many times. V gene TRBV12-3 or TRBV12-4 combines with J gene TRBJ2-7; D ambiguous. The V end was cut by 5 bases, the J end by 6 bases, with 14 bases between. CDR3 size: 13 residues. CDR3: CASSPPFIGEQYF. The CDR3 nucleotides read TGTGCCAGCAGTCCCCCTTTCATCGGCGAGCAGTACTTC.

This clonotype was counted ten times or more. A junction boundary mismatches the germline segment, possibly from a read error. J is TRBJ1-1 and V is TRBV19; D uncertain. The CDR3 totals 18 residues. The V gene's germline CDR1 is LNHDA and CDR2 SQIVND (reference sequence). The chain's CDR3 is CASSLERPSRIGDREAFF. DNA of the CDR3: TGTGCCAGTAGTCTAGAACGGCCCTCCAGGATCGGGGATCGTGAAGCTTTCTTT.

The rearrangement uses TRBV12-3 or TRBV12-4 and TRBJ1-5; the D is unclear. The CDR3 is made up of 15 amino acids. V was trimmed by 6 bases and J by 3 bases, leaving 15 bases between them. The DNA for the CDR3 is TGTGCCAGCAGCAAGGGCGGGCTCGACAATCAGCCCCAGCATTTT. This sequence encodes CASSKGGLDNQPQHF.

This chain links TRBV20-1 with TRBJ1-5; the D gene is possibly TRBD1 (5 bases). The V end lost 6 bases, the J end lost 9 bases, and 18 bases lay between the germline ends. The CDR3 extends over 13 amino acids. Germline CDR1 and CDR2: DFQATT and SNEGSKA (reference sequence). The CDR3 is CSAHKTAGGPQHF. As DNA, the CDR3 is TGCAGTGCCCATAAGACAGCGGGAGGGCCCCAGCATTTT.

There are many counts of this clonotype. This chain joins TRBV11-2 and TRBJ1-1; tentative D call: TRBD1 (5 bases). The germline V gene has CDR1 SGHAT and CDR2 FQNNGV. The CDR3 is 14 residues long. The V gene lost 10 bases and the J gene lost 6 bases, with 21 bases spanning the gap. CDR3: CATRAMAGPPEAFF. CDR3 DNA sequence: TGTGCCACCAGGGCCATGGCAGGGCCCCCTGAAGCTTTCTTT.

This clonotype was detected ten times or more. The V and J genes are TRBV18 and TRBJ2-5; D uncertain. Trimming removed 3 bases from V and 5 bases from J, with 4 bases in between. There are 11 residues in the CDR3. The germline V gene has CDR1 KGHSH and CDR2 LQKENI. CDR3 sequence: CASSPDETQYF. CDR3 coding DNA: TGTGCCAGCTCACCGGATGAGACCCAGTACTTC.

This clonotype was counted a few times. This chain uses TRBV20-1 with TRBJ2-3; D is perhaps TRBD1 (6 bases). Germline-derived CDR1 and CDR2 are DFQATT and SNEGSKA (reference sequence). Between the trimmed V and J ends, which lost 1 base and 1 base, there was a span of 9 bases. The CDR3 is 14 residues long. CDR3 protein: CSARGGGGTDTQYF. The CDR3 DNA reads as TGCAGTGCTAGAGGAGGGGGAGGCACAGATACGCAGTATTTT.

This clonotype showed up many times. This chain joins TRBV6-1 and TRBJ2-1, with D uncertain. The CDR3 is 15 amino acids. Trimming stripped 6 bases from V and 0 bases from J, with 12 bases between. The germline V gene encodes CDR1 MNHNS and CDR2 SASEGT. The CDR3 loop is CASSPLRDSYNEQFF. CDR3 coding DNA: TGTGCCAGCAGCCCTCTTAGGGACTCCTACAATGAGCAGTTCTTC.

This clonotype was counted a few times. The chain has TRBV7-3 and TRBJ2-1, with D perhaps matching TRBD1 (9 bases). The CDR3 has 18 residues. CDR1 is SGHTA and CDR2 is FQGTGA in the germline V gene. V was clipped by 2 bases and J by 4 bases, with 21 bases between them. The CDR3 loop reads CASSLEGGGTGKYNEQFF. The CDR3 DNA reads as TGTGCCAGCAGCTTAGAAGGCGGGGGGACAGGGAAATACAATGAGCAGTTCTTC.

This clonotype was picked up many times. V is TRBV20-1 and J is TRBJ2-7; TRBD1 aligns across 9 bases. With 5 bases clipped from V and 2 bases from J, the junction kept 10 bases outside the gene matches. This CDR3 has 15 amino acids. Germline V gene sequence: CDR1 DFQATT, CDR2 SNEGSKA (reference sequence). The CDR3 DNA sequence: TGCAGTGCTGCTCATGACCGGGACAGGGCCTACGAGCAGTACTTC. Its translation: CSAAHDRDRAYEQYF.

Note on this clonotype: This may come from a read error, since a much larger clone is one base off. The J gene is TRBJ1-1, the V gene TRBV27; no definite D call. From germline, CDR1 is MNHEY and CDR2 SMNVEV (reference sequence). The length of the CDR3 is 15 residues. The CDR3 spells CASYLHSWRETEASF. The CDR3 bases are TGTGCCAGCTACCTACACAGCTGGAGGGAAACTGAAGCTTCCTTT.

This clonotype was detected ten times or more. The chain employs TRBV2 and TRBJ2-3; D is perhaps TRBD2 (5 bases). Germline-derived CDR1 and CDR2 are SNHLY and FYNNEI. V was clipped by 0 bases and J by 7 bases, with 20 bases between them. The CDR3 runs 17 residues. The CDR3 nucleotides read TGTGCCAGCAGTGAAGCGGCGCGGAGGTTCCCACCATATACGCAGTATTTT. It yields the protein CASSEAARRFPPYTQYF.